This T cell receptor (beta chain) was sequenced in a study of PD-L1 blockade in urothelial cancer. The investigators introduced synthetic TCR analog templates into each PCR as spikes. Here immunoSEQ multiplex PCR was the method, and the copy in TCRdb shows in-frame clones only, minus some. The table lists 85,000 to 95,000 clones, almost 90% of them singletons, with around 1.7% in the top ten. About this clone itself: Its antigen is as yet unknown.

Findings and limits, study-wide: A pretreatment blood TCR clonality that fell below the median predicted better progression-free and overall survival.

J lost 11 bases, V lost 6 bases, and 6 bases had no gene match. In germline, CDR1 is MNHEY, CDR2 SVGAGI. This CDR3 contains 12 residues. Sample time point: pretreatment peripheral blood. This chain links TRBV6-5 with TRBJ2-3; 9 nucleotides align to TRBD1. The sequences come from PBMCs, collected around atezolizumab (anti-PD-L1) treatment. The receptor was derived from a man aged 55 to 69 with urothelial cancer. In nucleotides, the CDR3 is TGTGCCAGCAGCACCACAGGGGGCGGGCAGTATTTT. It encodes CASSTTGGGQYF.